What follows describes a single T cell receptor (beta chain). What it recognizes is unknown. Profiled with immunoSEQ multiplex PCR; TCRdb holds only in-frame clones, not every one. Here the sample spans 40,000 to 45,000 clones, approximately 86% being singletons. This CDR3 has 17 amino acids. Trimming cost V 3 bases and J 1 base, with 18 bases left between them. Per germline, CDR1 SGHTS and CDR2 YDEGEE. The record originates from a study of OX40 agonist ivuxolimab in advanced cancers. Turning to the study itself: Each dose-escalation patient presented with hepatocellular carcinoma, melanoma, renal cell or head and neck cancer. Study observations and caveats: On average, a greater number of expanded clones characterised CD8+ T cells relative to CD4+. Undetermined was the antigen specificity of the expanded peripheral T cells.

Patients with a history of autoimmune disease or on systemic immunosuppression were excluded. The source is an adult with an advanced solid tumor such as melanoma, head and neck, liver or kidney cancer. The sample consisted of CD4+ or CD8+ T cells sorted from blood, taken in a trial of the OX40 agonist ivuxolimab. The rearrangement links TRBV5-8 to TRBJ2-3; D gene uncertain. The CDR3 DNA follows: TGTGCCAGCAGCTCGAATGCCTACGGTCTCGGCACAGATACGCAGTATTTT. Amino acids: CASSSNAYGLGTDTQYF.